The entry that follows covers one T cell receptor beta chain sequence. The CDR3 length is 16 residues. CDR1 is LGHNA and CDR2 is YNFKEQ in the germline V gene. With 0 bases clipped from V and 1 base from J, the junction kept 3 bases outside the gene matches. This record comes from a study of blood T cell repertoires in COVID-19. Across the study: Collection of acute and convalescent COVID-19 samples took place in the United States, Italy and Spain.

Sequencing was performed with immunoSEQ multiplex PCR; in TCRdb, only in-frame clones are kept and a portion is missing. Of 45,000 to 60,000 clones listed, 70% to 90% were seen once; the top ten hold about 1.2%. Sequencing was carried out using peripheral blood. The chain links TRBV4-2 to TRBJ2-3, with TRBD2 matching 8 bases. This TCR derives from a man aged 60 to 75 with acute or convalescent COVID-19. CDR3 residues: CASSQERGVGTDTQYF. Written as DNA, the CDR3 is TGTGCCAGCAGCCAAGAGCGGGGGGTAGGCACAGATACGCAGTATTTT.